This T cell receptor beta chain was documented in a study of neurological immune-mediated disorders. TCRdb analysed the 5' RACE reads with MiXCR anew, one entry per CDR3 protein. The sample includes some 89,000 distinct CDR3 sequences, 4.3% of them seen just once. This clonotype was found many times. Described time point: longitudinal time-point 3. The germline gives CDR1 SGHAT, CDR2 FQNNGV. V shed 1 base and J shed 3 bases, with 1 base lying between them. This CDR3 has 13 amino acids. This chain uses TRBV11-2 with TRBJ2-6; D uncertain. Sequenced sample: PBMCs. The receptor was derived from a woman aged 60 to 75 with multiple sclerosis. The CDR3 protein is CASSLVGANVLTF. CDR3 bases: TGTGCCAGCAGCTTAGTTGGGGCCAACGTCCTGACTTTC.